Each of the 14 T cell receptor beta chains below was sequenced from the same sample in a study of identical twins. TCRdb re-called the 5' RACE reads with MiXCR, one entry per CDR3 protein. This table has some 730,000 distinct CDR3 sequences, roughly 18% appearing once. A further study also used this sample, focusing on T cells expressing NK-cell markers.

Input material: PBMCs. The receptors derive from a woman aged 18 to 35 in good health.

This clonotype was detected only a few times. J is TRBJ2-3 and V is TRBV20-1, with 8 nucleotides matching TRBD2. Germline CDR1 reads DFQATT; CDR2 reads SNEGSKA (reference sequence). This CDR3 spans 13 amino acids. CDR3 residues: CSGREGGTDTQYF. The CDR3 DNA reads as TGCAGCGGGAGGGAAGGAGGGACAGATACGCAGTATTTT.

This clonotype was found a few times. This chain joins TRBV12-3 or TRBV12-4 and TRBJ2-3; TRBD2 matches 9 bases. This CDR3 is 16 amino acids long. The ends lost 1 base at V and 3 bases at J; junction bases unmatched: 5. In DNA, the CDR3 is TGTGCCAGCAGTTTAGGACTAGCGGTCGGGACAGATACGCAGTATTTT. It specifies CASSLGLAVGTDTQYF.

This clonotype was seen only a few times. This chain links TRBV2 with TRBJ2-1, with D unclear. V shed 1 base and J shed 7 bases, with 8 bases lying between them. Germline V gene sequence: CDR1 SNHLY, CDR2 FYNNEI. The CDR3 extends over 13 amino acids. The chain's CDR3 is CASSEGPVNEQFF. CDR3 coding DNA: TGTGCCAGCAGTGAAGGTCCCGTGAATGAGCAGTTCTTC.

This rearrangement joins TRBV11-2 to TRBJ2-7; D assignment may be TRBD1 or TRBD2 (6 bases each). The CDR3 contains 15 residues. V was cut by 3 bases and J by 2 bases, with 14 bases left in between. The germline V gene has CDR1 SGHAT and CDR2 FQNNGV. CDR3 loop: CASSFTGGTPYEQYF. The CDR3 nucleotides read TGTGCCAGCAGCTTCACCGGGGGCACACCCTACGAGCAGTACTTC. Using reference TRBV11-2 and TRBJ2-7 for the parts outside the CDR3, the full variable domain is EAGVAQSPRYKIIEKRQSVAFWCNPISGHATLYWYQQILGQGPKLLIQFQNNGVVDDSQLPKDRFSAERLKGVDSTLKIQPAKLEDSAVYLCASSFTGGTPYEQYFGPGTRLTVT.

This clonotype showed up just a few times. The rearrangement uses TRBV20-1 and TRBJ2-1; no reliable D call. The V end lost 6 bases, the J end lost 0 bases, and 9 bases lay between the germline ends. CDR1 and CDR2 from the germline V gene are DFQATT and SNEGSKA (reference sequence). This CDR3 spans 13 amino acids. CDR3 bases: TGCAGTGCCAGGAAAAGCTCCTACAATGAGCAGTTCTTC. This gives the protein CSARKSSYNEQFF.

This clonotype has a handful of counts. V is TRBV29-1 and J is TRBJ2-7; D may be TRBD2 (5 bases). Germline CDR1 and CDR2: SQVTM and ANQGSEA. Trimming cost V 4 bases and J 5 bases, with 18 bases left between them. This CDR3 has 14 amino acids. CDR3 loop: CSVVSSVNKHEQYF. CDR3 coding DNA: TGCAGCGTTGTAAGTAGCGTCAACAAGCACGAGCAGTACTTC.

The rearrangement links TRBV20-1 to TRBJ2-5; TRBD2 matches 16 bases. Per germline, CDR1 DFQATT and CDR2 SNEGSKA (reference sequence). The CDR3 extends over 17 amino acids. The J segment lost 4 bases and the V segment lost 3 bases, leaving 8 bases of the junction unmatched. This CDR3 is CSARGTSGRASLETQYF. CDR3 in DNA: TGCAGTGCTAGGGGGACTAGCGGGAGGGCCTCGTTAGAGACCCAGTACTTC.

CDR3 amino acids: CSARVEVMNTEAFF. The CDR3 nucleotides are TGCAGTGCTAGAGTGGAGGTCATGAACACTGAAGCTTTCTTT. The J gene is TRBJ1-1, the V gene TRBV20-1, with D unresolved. CDR1 is DFQATT and CDR2 is SNEGSKA in the germline V gene (reference sequence). V was pared by 1 base and J by 0 bases, with 9 bases between. This CDR3 is built from 14 residues.

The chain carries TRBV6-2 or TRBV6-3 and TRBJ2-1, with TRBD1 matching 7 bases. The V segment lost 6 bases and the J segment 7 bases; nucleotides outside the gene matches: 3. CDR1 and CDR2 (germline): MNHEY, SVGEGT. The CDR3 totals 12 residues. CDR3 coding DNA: TGTGCCAGCAGAGACAGGGAGAATGAGCAGTTCTTC. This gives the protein CASRDRENEQFF.

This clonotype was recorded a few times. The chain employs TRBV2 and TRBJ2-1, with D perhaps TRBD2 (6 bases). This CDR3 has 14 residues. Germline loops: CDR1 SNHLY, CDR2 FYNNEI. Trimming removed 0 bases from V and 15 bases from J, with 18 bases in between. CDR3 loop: CASSEAKKVSGLFF. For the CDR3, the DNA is TGTGCCAGCAGTGAAGCGAAGAAAGTGAGCGGGTTGTTCTTC.

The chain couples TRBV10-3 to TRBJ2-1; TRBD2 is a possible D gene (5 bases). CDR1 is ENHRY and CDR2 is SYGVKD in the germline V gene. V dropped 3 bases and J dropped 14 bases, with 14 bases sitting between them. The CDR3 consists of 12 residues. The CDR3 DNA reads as TGTGCCATCAGTGAAAGTACGGAGAGGGAGTTCTTC. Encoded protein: CAISESTEREFF.

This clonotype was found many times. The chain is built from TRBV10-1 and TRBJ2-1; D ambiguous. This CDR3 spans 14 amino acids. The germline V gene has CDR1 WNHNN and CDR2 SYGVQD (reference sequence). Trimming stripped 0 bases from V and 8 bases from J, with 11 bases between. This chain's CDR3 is CASSESRALHEQFF. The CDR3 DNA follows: TGCGCCAGCAGTGAGTCGAGAGCCTTACATGAGCAGTTCTTC.

The CDR3 spells CAGKDSVYSNQPQHF. CDR3 DNA sequence: TGTGCCGGAAAAGACAGCGTTTATAGCAATCAGCCCCAGCATTTT. The J gene is TRBJ1-5, the V gene TRBV5-8; the D gene is possibly TRBD1 (5 bases). The CDR3 runs 15 residues. Trimming shortened V by 10 bases and J by 0 bases, and 17 bases separated the two germline ends. CDR1 is SGHTS, CDR2 YDEGEE, per germline.

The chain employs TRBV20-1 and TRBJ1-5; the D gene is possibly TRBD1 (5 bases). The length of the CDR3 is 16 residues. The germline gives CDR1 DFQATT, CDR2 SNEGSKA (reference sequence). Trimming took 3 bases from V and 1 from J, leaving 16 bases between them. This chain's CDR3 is CSARATGDRSNQPQHF. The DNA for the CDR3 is TGCAGTGCTAGGGCAACGGGGGATCGGAGCAATCAGCCCCAGCATTTT.